This passage covers 15 T cell receptor beta chains from one sample sequenced in a study of cytomegalovirus exposure and HLA in healthy donors. Researchers ran the PCR with 60 Vbeta and 13 Jbeta primers. The method was immunoSEQ multiplex PCR; TCRdb's version includes in-frame clones alone and lacks a portion of them. Seen here are about 120,000 clones, 75% to 90% observed once, and the top ten hold approximately 0.22%. The sequencing input was PBMCs. The receptors originated from a man aged 50-60 years in good health and CMV-seronegative.

The rearrangement joins TRBV28 to TRBJ2-5; 7 nucleotides match TRBD1. Germline V CDR1 and CDR2: MDHEN, SYDVKM. The junction had 4 bases not matched to a gene; V was cut back by 5 bases and J by 1 base. This CDR3 region has 14 residues. The CDR3 sequence is CASSPRTGQETQYF. In nucleotides, the CDR3 is TGTGCCAGCAGTCCCCGGACAGGCCAAGAGACCCAGTACTTC.

J is TRBJ1-5 and V is TRBV5-5, with D perhaps matching TRBD1 (6 bases). CDR3 length: 17 amino acids. The germline V gene encodes CDR1 SGHKS and CDR2 YYEKEE (reference sequence). V was shortened by 3 bases and J by 1 base, with 17 bases between the two germline ends. CDR3 region: CASSSRPGQMSNQPQHF. The CDR3 DNA reads as TGTGCCAGCAGCTCGCGCCCTGGACAGATGAGCAATCAGCCCCAGCATTTT.

This clone was found a few times. This chain connects TRBV4-2 to TRBJ2-2; D possibly corresponds to TRBD2 (6 bases). The ends were cut back, 0 bases at V and 6 bases at J, with 8 bases in the middle. Per the germline V gene, CDR1 is LGHNA and CDR2 is YNFKEQ. The CDR3 runs to 14 residues. The CDR3 spells CASSQDAGPGELFF. As DNA, the CDR3 is TGTGCCAGCAGCCAAGATGCGGGACCCGGGGAGCTGTTTTTT.

The rearrangement joins TRBV5-1 to TRBJ2-5, with D maybe TRBD2 (5 bases). CDR1 and CDR2 (germline): SGHRS, YFSETQ. The CDR3 runs 13 residues. The V end lost 6 bases, the J end lost 5 bases, and 14 bases lay between the germline ends. This CDR3 reads CASTEGGIETQYF. The DNA of the CDR3 is TGCGCCAGCACCGAGGGTGGGATCGAGACCCAGTACTTC.

CDR3 sequence reads: CASSLDTQGFYEQYF. CDR3 bases: TGTGCCAGCAGCTTGGACACCCAGGGTTTTTACGAGCAGTACTTC. This chain joins TRBV5-4 and TRBJ2-5, with TRBD1 as a possible D gene (5 bases). TRBJ2-7 matches the DNA end more closely, so the J call is doubtful. The CDR3 has 15 residues. The germline CDR1 and CDR2 sequences are SGHNT and YYREEE (reference sequence).

Only one count was recorded for this clone. The genes are TRBV2 and TRBJ2-7; 9 nucleotides align to TRBD1. Germline trimming cut 4 bases from V and 7 bases from J; bases unmatched to any gene: 2. This CDR3 has 12 amino acids. Germline CDR1 is SNHLY and CDR2 is FYNNEI. CDR3 in amino acids: CASSGTGDEQYF. The CDR3 nucleotides read TGTGCCAGCAGTGGGACAGGGGATGAGCAGTACTTC. Full variable domain (rest looked up from reference TRBV2 and TRBJ2-7): EPEVTQTPSHQVTQMGQEVILRCVPISNHLYFYWYRQILGQKVEFLVSFYNNEISEKSEIFDDQFSVERPDGSNFTLKIRSTKLEDSAMYFCASSGTGDEQYFGPGTRLTVT.

The chain uses TRBV7-8 and TRBJ1-1, with 7 bases fitting TRBD1. This CDR3 contains 15 residues. From germline, CDR1 is SGHVS and CDR2 FQNEAQ. With V trimmed by 3 bases and J by 3 bases, 7 bases remained unmatched. CDR3 region: CASSLKDRLDTEAFF. For the CDR3, the DNA is TGTGCCAGCAGCTTGAAGGACAGGTTGGACACTGAAGCTTTCTTT.

The chain recombines TRBV5-1 with TRBJ1-4; no clear D. The CDR3 has 15 amino acids. CDR1 is SGHRS, CDR2 YFSETQ, per germline. Deletions cut 0 bases from V and 0 bases from J, with 6 bases between. The CDR3 loop is CASSLDRATNEKLFF. CDR3 in DNA: TGCGCCAGCAGCTTGGATCGAGCAACTAATGAAAAACTGTTTTTT.

The J gene is TRBJ2-3, the V gene TRBV30; 8 positions agree with TRBD2. This CDR3 comprises 14 residues. In germline, CDR1 is GTSNPN, CDR2 SVGIG (reference sequence). With V trimmed by 1 base and J by 5 bases, 5 bases remained unmatched. DNA of the CDR3: TGTGCCTGGAGTGCCGCGGGGGGACGAGATACGCAGTATTTT. This codes for CAWSAAGGRDTQYF. Supplemented by reference TRBV30 and TRBJ2-3, the full variable domain reads SQTIHQWPATLVQPVGSPLSLECTVEGTSNPNLYWYRQAAGRGLQLLFYSVGIGQISSEVPQNLSASRPQDRQFILSSKKLLLSDSGFYLCAWSAAGGRDTQYFGPGTRLTVL.

This chain joins TRBV18 and TRBJ1-5; 8 bases map to TRBD1. Germline assignment: CDR1 KGHSH and CDR2 LQKENI. J lost 5 bases, V lost 0 bases, and 6 bases had no gene match. The CDR3 totals 16 residues. DNA of the CDR3: TGTGCCAGCTCACCACCTTCCAGGGGGCTGGATCAGCCCCAGCATTTT. Its translation: CASSPPSRGLDQPQHF.

The chain joins TRBV7-2 to TRBJ2-1, with TRBD2 matching over 14 bases. The CDR3 extends over 15 amino acids. Unmatched junction bases numbered 5, after V lost 7 bases and J lost 6 bases. The germline V gene encodes CDR1 SGHTA and CDR2 FQGNSA. The CDR3 coding sequence is TGTGCCAGCAAAGGGACTAGCGGGGGCCTCAATGAGCAGTTCTTC. Translation gives CASKGTSGGLNEQFF.

This clone was detected a few times. The V call is TRBV19, the J call TRBJ2-1; no definite D call. The CDR3 is 16 amino acids. V lost 5 bases and J 3 bases, leaving 17 bases between the germline ends. Germline V gene sequence: CDR1 LNHDA, CDR2 SQIVND (reference sequence). This CDR3 is CASSPRGYPIYNEQFF. CDR3 DNA: TGTGCCAGTAGTCCTCGAGGCTACCCCATCTACAATGAGCAGTTCTTC.

The chain is built from TRBV30 and TRBJ1-6; no reliable D call. The CDR3 is 15 residues long. CDR1 GTSNPN and CDR2 SVGIG come from the germline V gene (reference sequence). The V and J ends lost 0 bases and 2 bases respectively, with 8 bases between them. Written as DNA, the CDR3 is TGTGCCTGGAGTGTGCAGATCACCTATAATTCACCCCTCCACTTT. This translates into CAWSVQITYNSPLHF.

This clone was seen once. The V call is TRBV5-1, the J call TRBJ1-1; TRBD1 might be the D (5 bases). The CDR3 extends over 16 amino acids. CDR1 and CDR2 from the germline V gene are SGHRS and YFSETQ. The V end lost 5 bases, the J end lost 4 bases, and 21 bases lay between the germline ends. The CDR3: CASRLNGGNLGTEAFF. The CDR3 nucleotides are TGCGCCAGCAGATTGAACGGGGGGAATCTTGGCACTGAAGCTTTCTTT.

The chain carries TRBV28 and TRBJ2-1; the match to TRBD1 covers 10 bases. There are 18 residues in the CDR3. V lost 6 bases and J lost 7; bases outside the gene matches: 18. Per germline, CDR1 MDHEN and CDR2 SYDVKM. The chain's CDR3 is CASSSLTSRQGARNEQFF. DNA of the CDR3: TGTGCCAGCAGCTCTCTAACCTCCCGACAGGGGGCCAGGAATGAGCAGTTCTTC.